These 22 T cell receptor beta chains came from one sample sequenced in a study of blood T cell repertoires in COVID-19. The table came from immunoSEQ multiplex PCR; TCRdb's copy has only in-frame clones and leaves some out. The sample carries approximately 150,000 clones, approximately 86% recorded once. Material: peripheral blood. The receptors were sampled from a woman over 75 with COVID-19, enrolled during active disease.

This clone appeared once. The chain joins TRBV28 to TRBJ1-4; D is unclear. CDR1 MDHEN and CDR2 SYDVKM come from the germline V gene. Trimming took off 3 bases at V and 4 bases at J, with 18 bases between the two ends. CDR3 length: 17 residues. CDR3 loop: CASSFRKITGVNEKLFF. In DNA, the CDR3 is TGTGCCAGCAGTTTCAGAAAGATAACGGGTGTTAATGAAAAACTGTTTTTT.

This chain connects TRBV24-1 to TRBJ2-5, with 7 bases identical to TRBD2. The V segment lost 1 base and the J segment 5 bases; nucleotides outside the gene matches: 9. The CDR3 is 16 residues long. Germline V lookup: CDR1 KGHDR, CDR2 SFDVKD. In DNA, the CDR3 is TGTGCCACCAGTGATTTTAGCGGGTCCTTGGGGGAGACCCAGTACTTC. This codes for CATSDFSGSLGETQYF.

The rearrangement uses TRBV28 and TRBJ1-2; D gene ambiguous. Trimming stripped 6 bases from V and 0 bases from J, with 11 bases between. The CDR3 covers 14 residues. Germline CDR1 reads MDHEN; CDR2 reads SYDVKM. In nucleotides, the CDR3 is TGTGCCAGCAGAGCAGGTCCAGCTAACTATGGCTACACCTTC. It translates to CASRAGPANYGYTF.

The chain links TRBV3-1 (or the pseudogene TRBV3-2) to TRBJ1-6; D call uncertain. Germline CDR1 and CDR2: LGHDT and YNNKEL (reference sequence). The V end was cut by 7 bases, the J end by 8 bases, with 9 bases between. CDR3 length: 12 residues. This chain's CDR3 is CASTRRDSPLHF. CDR3 sequence (DNA): TGTGCCAGCACGCGGAGGGATTCACCCCTCCACTTT.

The rearrangement joins TRBV6-2 or TRBV6-3 to TRBJ2-7; TRBD1 matches 8 bases. The CDR3 consists of 16 residues. Unmatched junction bases numbered 6, after V lost 0 bases and J lost 2 bases. Per germline, CDR1 MNHEY and CDR2 SVGEGT. This chain's CDR3 is CASSYSLGTGTYEQYF. In nucleotides, the CDR3 is TGTGCCAGCAGTTACTCTCTGGGGACAGGCACCTACGAGCAGTACTTC.

The J gene is TRBJ1-5, the V gene TRBV10-3; unclear D gene. This CDR3 comprises 15 residues. V lost 5 bases to trimming and J lost 0 bases, with 11 bases between them. The germline gives CDR1 ENHRY, CDR2 SYGVKD. The CDR3 DNA reads TGTGCCATCAGTTTGGAGATGGGTAGCAATCAGCCCCAGCATTTT. Amino acid sequence: CAISLEMGSNQPQHF.

The chain is built from TRBV28 and TRBJ1-2, with a weak D call TRBD1 (6 bases). The length of the CDR3 is 13 residues. Germline V gene data show CDR1 as MDHEN and CDR2 as SYDVKM. CDR3 sequence: CALDINPGHGYTF. The CDR3 DNA follows: TGTGCGCTAGACATAAACCCGGGACACGGCTACACCTTC.

The gene calls are TRBV2 and TRBJ1-2; weak D call: TRBD1 (6 bases). The CDR3 sequence is 13 residues long. The V and J ends lost 4 bases and 14 bases respectively, with 20 bases between them. Germline V gene lookup returns CDR1 SNHLY and CDR2 FYNNEI. The CDR3 DNA sequence: TGTGCCAGCAGTGGATCCAGGGGTGCCACTAGAACCTTC. Amino acid sequence: CASSGSRGATRTF.

J is TRBJ1-2 and V is TRBV6-6, with D maybe TRBD1 (5 bases). V gave up 2 bases and J gave up 7 bases, with 8 bases separating them. Looked up from germline, CDR1 is MNHNY and CDR2 is SVGAGI (reference sequence). There are 12 residues in the CDR3. The CDR3 region has the DNA TGTGCCAGCAGTTACGGGGCGGCTGGCTACACCTTC. Amino acid sequence: CASSYGAAGYTF.

This chain links TRBV7-9 with TRBJ2-3, with D possibly matching TRBD1 (5 bases). The germline V and J ends were trimmed by 1 base and 6 bases, with 17 bases remaining between them. The germline V gene encodes CDR1 SEHNR and CDR2 FQNEAQ (reference sequence). There are 16 residues in the CDR3. This CDR3 reads CASSLVRQLGHDTQYF. CDR3 bases: TGTGCCAGCAGCTTAGTAAGACAGCTGGGGCACGATACGCAGTATTTT.

The chain employs TRBV28 and TRBJ2-7; TRBD2 agrees at 9 bases. The junction had 4 bases not matched to a gene; V was cut back by 5 bases and J by 2 bases. CDR1 is MDHEN and CDR2 is SYDVKM in the germline V gene. This CDR3 region has 14 residues. The CDR3 protein is CASSRGGRAYEQYF. DNA for the CDR3: TGTGCCAGCAGTCGGGGCGGGAGGGCCTACGAGCAGTACTTC.

This clone appeared a single time. This chain connects TRBV7-3 to TRBJ1-1, with 7 bases fitting TRBD1. Germline V gene sequence: CDR1 SGHTA, CDR2 FQGTGA. V shed 3 bases and J 5 bases; nucleotides not matched to a gene: 9. CDR3 length: 15 amino acids. The CDR3 bases are TGTGCCAGCAGCTTTGGAACAGGGGTGGGAACTGAAGCTTTCTTT. This sequence encodes CASSFGTGVGTEAFF.

As regards this clone: Relative to the germline gene, one junction end is altered; a read error may explain this. The gene calls are TRBV12-3 or TRBV12-4 and TRBJ2-7; 7 positions match TRBD2. The CDR3 sequence is 11 residues long. The CDR3 sequence is CASSFAGEGFF. CDR3 sequence (DNA): TGTGCCAGCAGTTTTGCGGGAGAAGGATTTTTC.

This clone was counted a few times. The V and J genes are TRBV20-1 and TRBJ1-1; D may be TRBD1 (5 bases). V lost 3 bases, J lost 5 bases, and 16 bases lay in between. Germline CDR1 is DFQATT and CDR2 is SNEGSKA (reference sequence). This CDR3 is built from 14 residues. The CDR3 bases are TGCAGTGCTAGTGTTCCAGGGTTAAATACTGAAGCTTTCTTT. This translates into CSASVPGLNTEAFF.

Notes on this clone: Additional DNA sequences in this sample encode the identical CDR3. The V call is TRBV27, the J call TRBJ1-1, with D hard to call. Per the germline V gene, CDR1 is MNHEY and CDR2 is SMNVEV (reference sequence). The V end lost 2 bases, the J end lost 2 bases, and 9 bases lay between the germline ends. The CDR3 length is 14 residues. CDR3 sequence (DNA): TGTGCCAGCAGTTTAATAGGAGGTAACACTGAAGCTTTCTTT. It translates to CASSLIGGNTEAFF.

The chain carries TRBV6-2 or TRBV6-3 and TRBJ2-7, with 8 bases aligning to TRBD2. With V trimmed by 6 bases and J by 5 bases, 9 bases remained unmatched. CDR1 and CDR2 from the germline V gene are MNHEY and SVGEGT. The CDR3 totals 14 residues. The CDR3 nucleotides are TGTGCCAGCAGCCGAAGCGGGAGCAACCACGAGCAGTACTTC. Protein sequence: CASSRSGSNHEQYF.

This chain joins TRBV28 and TRBJ2-4, with D possibly TRBD1 on 6 matching bases. The CDR3 contains 13 residues. Germline V gives CDR1 MDHEN, CDR2 SYDVKM. Trimming left V 4 bases short and J 6 bases short, with 10 bases between. The CDR3 loop is CASSSGTRNIQYF. For the CDR3, the DNA is TGTGCCAGCAGTTCGGGGACAAGAAACATTCAGTACTTC.

The chain employs TRBV27 and TRBJ2-1, with 10 nucleotides matching TRBD2. The V and J ends lost 6 bases and 6 bases, in that order; junction bases with no gene match: 5. The CDR3 spans 14 residues. The V gene's germline CDR1 is MNHEY and CDR2 SMNVEV (reference sequence). CDR3 in DNA: TGTGCCAGCAGCAGGACTAGCGGTCCCAATGAGCAGTTCTTC. Translating gives CASSRTSGPNEQFF.

This chain connects TRBV28 to TRBJ2-1; the D gene is possibly TRBD2 (6 bases). The germline CDR1 and CDR2 sequences are MDHEN and SYDVKM. The CDR3 sequence is 15 residues long. V was pared by 3 bases and J by 4 bases, with 13 bases between. The CDR3 DNA is TGTGCCAGCAGTTTGCGGGACGGTTTTTACAATGAGCAGTTCTTC. It encodes CASSLRDGFYNEQFF.

The chain joins TRBV2 to TRBJ1-1; no firm D call. The CDR3 sequence is 15 residues long. CDR1 is SNHLY and CDR2 is FYNNEI in the germline V gene. V was trimmed by 10 bases and J by 1 base, leaving 19 bases between them. DNA of the CDR3: TGTGCCACCTCAGTCACAGTGCTTGGGAACACTGAAGCTTTCTTT. It translates to CATSVTVLGNTEAFF.

The chain couples TRBV6-5 to TRBJ1-1; the match to TRBD1 covers 7 bases. J was trimmed by 7 bases and V by 4 bases; bases with no gene match: 9. Germline lookup yields CDR1 MNHEY and CDR2 SVGAGI. The CDR3 runs to 14 residues. DNA of the CDR3: TGTGCCAGCAGTTTCACAGGGGCGGCTGGTGAAGCTTTCTTT. This sequence encodes CASSFTGAAGEAFF.

This rearrangement joins TRBV7-6 to TRBJ2-7, with TRBD2 identical over 7 bases. The ends lost 3 bases at V and 4 bases at J; junction bases unmatched: 3. The length of the CDR3 is 13 residues. The germline CDR1 and CDR2 sequences are SGHVS and FNYEAQ. The CDR3 loop reads CASSLSGDYEQYF. DNA for the CDR3: TGTGCCAGCAGCTTGAGCGGGGATTACGAGCAGTACTTC. Combining the CDR3 with reference TRBV7-6 and TRBJ2-7 gives the whole variable domain GAGVSQSPRYKVTKRGQDVALRCDPISGHVSLYWYRQALGQGPEFLTYFNYEAQQDKSGLPNDRFSAERPEGSISTLTIQRTEQRDSAMYRCASSLSGDYEQYFGPGTRLTVT.